This T cell receptor beta chain was sequenced in a study of human T cells and chemical hapten exposure. Overall study context: Patch tests applied 0.01% DPC to the upper back and were scored after 6 days. The cohort included alopecia areata under or over 50% scalp, totalis and universalis.

Time point: patch test 3, about 24 weeks after DPC sensitization. Sample treatment: therapeutic diphenylcyclopropenone sensitization with weekly scalp DPC. What the library attached to individual cDNA molecules were unique molecular identifiers. In the original analysis: Sample-level TCR yields exhibited a median of about 96,000, with a range of 23,224 to 690,600. TCRdb fed the RACE reads into MiXCR, producing one record per CDR3 protein. The V and J calls were not made by the authors but by TCRdb's processing. The profile covers tens of thousands of distinct CDR3 sequences, with roughly 13% appearing a single time and around 5.7% taken by the ten largest. This CDR3 has 13 amino acids. With 6 bases clipped from V and 8 bases from J, the junction kept 10 bases outside the gene matches. Germline lookup yields CDR1 DFQATT and CDR2 SNEGSKA (reference sequence). This clonotype was seen ten or more times.

The clonotype comes from a woman in her forties or fifties with alopecia areata. Some clones in this sample may be carry-over from other donors' samples. The sequenced sample was whole blood, obtained in connection with sensitization to the hapten diphenylcyclopropenone (DPC). The chain employs TRBV20-1 and TRBJ2-4, with TRBD1 identical over 7 bases. CDR3: CSAILTGSDIQYF. The DNA of the CDR3 is TGCAGTGCCATCCTGACAGGGTCAGACATTCAGTACTTC.